This T cell receptor beta chain was captured by sequencing in a study of response to subunit inactivated influenza vaccine. Ten or more counts support this clonotype. The CDR3 sequence is 17 residues long. The ends were cut back, 0 bases at V and 1 base at J, with 13 bases in the middle. CDR1 MGHRA and CDR2 YSYEKL come from the germline V gene. TCRdb itself ran the RT-PCR reads through MiXCR, one entry per CDR3 protein. The sample yields around 570,000 distinct CDR3 sequences, around 11% seen once. The same specimen was also included in a second study, on T cells expressing NK-cell markers. That source notes: TCR beta libraries carry UMIs added by 5'RACE template switching.

This TCR came from a man aged 45-60 years who received an inactivated influenza vaccine. The input for sequencing was PBMCs from blood, taken on the day of vaccination. The chain couples TRBV4-1 to TRBJ2-4; TRBD2 is a possible D gene (5 bases). CDR3 residues: CASSQDPGSGAKNIQYF. CDR3 coding DNA: TGCGCCAGCAGCCAAGACCCGGGGTCGGGCGCCAAAAACATTCAGTACTTC.